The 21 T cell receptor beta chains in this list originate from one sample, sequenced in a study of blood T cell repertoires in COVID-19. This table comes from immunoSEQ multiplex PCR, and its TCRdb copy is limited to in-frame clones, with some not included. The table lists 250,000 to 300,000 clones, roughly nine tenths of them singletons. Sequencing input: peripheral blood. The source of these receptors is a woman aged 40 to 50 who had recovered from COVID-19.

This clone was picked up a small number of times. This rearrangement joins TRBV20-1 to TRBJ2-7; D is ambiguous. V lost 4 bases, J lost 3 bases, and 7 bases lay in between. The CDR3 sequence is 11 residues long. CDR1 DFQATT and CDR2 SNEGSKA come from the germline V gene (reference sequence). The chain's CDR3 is CSAMTGYEQYF. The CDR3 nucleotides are TGCAGTGCTATGACGGGCTACGAGCAGTACTTC.

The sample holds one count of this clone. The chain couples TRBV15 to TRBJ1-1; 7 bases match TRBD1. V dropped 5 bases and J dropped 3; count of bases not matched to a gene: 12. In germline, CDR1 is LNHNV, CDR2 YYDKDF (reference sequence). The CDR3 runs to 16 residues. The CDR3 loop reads CATSFRTGLRDTEAFF. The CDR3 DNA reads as TGTGCCACCAGCTTTCGGACAGGCCTCCGGGACACTGAAGCTTTCTTT. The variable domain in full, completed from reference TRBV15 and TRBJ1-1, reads DAMVIQNPRYQVTQFGKPVTLSCSQTLNHNVMYWYQQKSSQAPKLLFHYYDKDFNNEADTPDNFQSRRPNTSFCFLDIRSPGLGDTAMYLCATSFRTGLRDTEAFFGQGTRLTVV.

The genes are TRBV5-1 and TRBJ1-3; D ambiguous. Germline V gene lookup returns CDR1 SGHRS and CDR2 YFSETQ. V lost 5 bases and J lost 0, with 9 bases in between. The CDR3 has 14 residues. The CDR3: CASSTGSSGNTIYF. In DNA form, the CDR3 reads TGCGCCAGCAGTACCGGGAGCTCTGGAAACACCATATATTTT.

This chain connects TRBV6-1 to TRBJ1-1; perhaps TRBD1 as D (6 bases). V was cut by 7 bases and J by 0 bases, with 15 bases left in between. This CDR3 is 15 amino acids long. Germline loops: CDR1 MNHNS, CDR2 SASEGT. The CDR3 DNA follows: TGTGCCAGCAATCTGCTGACAGGAATGAACACTGAAGCTTTCTTT. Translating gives CASNLLTGMNTEAFF.

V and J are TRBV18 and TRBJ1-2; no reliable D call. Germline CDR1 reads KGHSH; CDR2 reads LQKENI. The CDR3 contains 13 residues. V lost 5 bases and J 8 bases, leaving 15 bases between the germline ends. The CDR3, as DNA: TGTGCCAGCTCATATGACCCGGCTAGAGGCTACACCTTC. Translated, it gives CASSYDPARGYTF.

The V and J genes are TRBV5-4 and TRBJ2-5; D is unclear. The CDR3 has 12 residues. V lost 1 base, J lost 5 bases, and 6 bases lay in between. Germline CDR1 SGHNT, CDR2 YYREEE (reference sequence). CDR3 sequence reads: CASSLHEETQYF. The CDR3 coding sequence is TGTGCCAGCAGCTTGCACGAGGAGACCCAGTACTTC. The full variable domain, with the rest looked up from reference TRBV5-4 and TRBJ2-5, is ETGVTQSPTHLIKTRGQQVTLRCSSQSGHNTVSWYQQALGQGPQFIFQYYREEENGRGNFPPRFSGLQFPNYSSELNVNALELDDSALYLCASSLHEETQYFGPGTRLLVL.

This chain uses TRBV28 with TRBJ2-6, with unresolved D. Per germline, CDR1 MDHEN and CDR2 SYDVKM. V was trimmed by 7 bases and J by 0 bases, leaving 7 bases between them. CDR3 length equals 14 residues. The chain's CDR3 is CASNPSSGANVLTF. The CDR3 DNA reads TGTGCCAGCAACCCTAGCTCTGGGGCCAACGTCCTGACTTTC. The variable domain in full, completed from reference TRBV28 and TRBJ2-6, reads DVKVTQSSRYLVKRTGEKVFLECVQDMDHENMFWYRQDPGLGLRLIYFSYDVKMKEKGDIPEGYSVSREKKERFSLILESASTNQTSMYLCASNPSSGANVLTFGAGSRLTVL.

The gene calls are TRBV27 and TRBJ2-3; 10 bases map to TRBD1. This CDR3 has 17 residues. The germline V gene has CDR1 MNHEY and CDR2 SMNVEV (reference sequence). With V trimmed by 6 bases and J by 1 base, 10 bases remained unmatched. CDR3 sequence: CASSLRDRGIGTDTQYF. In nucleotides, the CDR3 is TGTGCCAGCAGCCTCCGGGACAGGGGAATCGGCACAGATACGCAGTATTTT.

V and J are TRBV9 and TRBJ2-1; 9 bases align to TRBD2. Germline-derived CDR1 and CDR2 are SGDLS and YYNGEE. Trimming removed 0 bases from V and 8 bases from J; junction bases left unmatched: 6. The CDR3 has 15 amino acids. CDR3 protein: CASSVGGGGVYEQFF. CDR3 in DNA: TGTGCCAGCAGCGTAGGCGGCGGGGGGGTCTATGAGCAGTTCTTC.

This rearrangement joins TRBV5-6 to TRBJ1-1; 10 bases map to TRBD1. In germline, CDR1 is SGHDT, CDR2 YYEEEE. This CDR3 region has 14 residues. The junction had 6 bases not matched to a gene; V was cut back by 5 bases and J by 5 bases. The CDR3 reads CASRYGTGATEAFF. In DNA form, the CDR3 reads TGTGCCAGCAGGTATGGGACAGGGGCGACTGAAGCTTTCTTT. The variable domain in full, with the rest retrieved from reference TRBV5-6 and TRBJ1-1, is DAGVTQSPTHLIKTRGQQVTLRCSPKSGHDTVSWYQQALGQGPQFIFQYYEEEERQRGNFPDRFSGHQFPNYSSELNVNALLLGDSALYLCASRYGTGATEAFFGQGTRLTVV.

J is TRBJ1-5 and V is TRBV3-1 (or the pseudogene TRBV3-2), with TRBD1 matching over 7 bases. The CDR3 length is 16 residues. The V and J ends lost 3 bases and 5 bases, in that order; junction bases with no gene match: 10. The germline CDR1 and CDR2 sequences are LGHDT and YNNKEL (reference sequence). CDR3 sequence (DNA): TGTGCCAGCAGCCAGTCCTTCCCGGGACAGCATCAGCCCCAGCATTTT. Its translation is CASSQSFPGQHQPQHF.

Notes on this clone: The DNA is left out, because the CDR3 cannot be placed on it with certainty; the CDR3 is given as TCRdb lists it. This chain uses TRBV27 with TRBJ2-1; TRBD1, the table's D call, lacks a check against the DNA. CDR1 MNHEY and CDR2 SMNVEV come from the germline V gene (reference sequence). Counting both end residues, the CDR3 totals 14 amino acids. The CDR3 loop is CASSLWGQGASWFF.

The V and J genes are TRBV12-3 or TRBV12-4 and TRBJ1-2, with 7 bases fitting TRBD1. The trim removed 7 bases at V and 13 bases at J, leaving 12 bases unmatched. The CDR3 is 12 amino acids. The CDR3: CASNSGGRFTTF. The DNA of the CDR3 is TGTGCCAGCAACTCAGGGGGGCGCTTTACCACCTTC.

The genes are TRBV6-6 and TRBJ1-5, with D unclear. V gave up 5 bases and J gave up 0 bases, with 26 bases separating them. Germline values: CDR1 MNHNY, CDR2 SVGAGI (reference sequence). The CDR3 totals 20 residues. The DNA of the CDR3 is TGTGCCAGCAGTCCCCCCCTAGGCACCGCAGCATCATATAGCAATCAGCCCCAGCATTTT. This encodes CASSPPLGTAASYSNQPQHF.

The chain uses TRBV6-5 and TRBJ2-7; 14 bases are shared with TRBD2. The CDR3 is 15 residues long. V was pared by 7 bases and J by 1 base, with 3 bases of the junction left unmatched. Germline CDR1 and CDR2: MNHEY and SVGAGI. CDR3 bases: TGTGCCAGCACCAGGACTAGCGGGGGGTCCTACGAGCAGTACTTC. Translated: CASTRTSGGSYEQYF.

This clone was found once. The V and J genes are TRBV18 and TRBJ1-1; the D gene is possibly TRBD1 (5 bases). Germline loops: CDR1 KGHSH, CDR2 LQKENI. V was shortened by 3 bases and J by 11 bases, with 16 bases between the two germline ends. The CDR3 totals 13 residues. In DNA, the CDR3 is TGTGCCAGCTCACCTCGGGAGGAGGGGTTTGCTTTCTTT. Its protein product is CASSPREEGFAFF.

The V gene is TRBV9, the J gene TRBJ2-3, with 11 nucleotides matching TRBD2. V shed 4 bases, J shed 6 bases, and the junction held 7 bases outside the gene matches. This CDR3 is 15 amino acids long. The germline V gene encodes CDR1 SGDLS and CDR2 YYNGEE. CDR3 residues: CASSRTSGSSDTQYF. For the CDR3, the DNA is TGTGCCAGCAGCCGTACTAGCGGGAGTTCGGATACGCAGTATTTT. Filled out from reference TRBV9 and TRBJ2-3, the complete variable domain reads DSGVTQTPKHLITATGQRVTLRCSPRSGDLSVYWYQQSLDQGLQFLIQYYNGEERAKGNILERFSAQQFPDLHSELNLSSLELGDSALYFCASSRTSGSSDTQYFGPGTRLTVL.

The CDR3 DNA is TGTGCCAGCAGCGCCGGGACAGGGGATATCACTGAAGCTTTCTTT. Translated, it gives CASSAGTGDITEAFF. V and J are TRBV6-5 and TRBJ1-1; TRBD1 matches 10 bases. The CDR3 has 15 residues. Germline-derived CDR1 and CDR2 are MNHEY and SVGAGI. V was clipped by 6 bases and J by 4 bases; unmatched bases: 8.

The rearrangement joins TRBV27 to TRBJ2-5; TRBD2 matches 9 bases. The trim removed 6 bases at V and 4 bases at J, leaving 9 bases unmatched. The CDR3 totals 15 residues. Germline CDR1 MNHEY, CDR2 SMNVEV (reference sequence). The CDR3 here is CASRPKVRGGETQYF. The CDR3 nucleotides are TGTGCCAGCAGGCCAAAAGTGCGGGGGGGAGAGACCCAGTACTTC.

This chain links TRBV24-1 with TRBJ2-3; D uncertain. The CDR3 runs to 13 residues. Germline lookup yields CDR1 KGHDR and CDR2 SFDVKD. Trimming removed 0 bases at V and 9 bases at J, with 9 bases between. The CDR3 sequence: CATSDLGGLTQYF. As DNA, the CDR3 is TGTGCCACCAGTGATTTGGGCGGATTAACGCAGTATTTT.

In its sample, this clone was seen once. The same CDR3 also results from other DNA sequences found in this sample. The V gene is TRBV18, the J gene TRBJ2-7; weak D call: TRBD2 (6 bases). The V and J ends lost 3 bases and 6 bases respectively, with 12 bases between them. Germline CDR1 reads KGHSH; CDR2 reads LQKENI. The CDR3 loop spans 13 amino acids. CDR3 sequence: CASSPLSGVEQYV. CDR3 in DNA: TGTGCCAGCTCACCCTTGTCGGGAGTCGAGCAGTACGTC.